Sequencing of this TCR beta chain was carried out in a study of T cell responses to AZD1222 COVID-19 vaccine. General study points: Vaccine-associated CD4 TCRs ranged over spike, dominating at 160-218 and 743-854.

The protocol was immunoSEQ multiplex PCR, while the TCRdb copy is restricted to in-frame clones and leaves out a portion. The sample lists 150,000 to 200,000 clones; about nine tenths were seen once. As regards this clone: The antigen remains undetermined.

From germline, CDR1 is LGHDT and CDR2 YNNKEL (reference sequence). The CDR3 loop spans 15 amino acids. The V end lost 3 bases, the J end lost 5 bases, and 15 bases lay between the germline ends. V is TRBV3-1 (or the pseudogene TRBV3-2) and J is TRBJ2-3; D gene unclear. This sample comprised peripheral blood, obtained on day 0 of AZD1222 vaccination. The receptor's source is an adult in good health. In DNA, the CDR3 is TGTGCCAGCAGCCAGGGCAACCGAAACCGAGATACGCAGTATTTT. This sequence encodes CASSQGNRNRDTQYF.